The rows below give T cell receptor beta chains drawn from one sample of a study of CD8 T cells in ankylosing spondylitis. TCRdb reprocessed the 5' RACE reads with MiXCR, giving one entry per CDR3 protein. This sample has 200,000 to 250,000 distinct CDR3 sequences, with around 10% found just once. The specimen was blood, either unsorted or a sorted T cell fraction (not recorded which). Receptors were obtained from a male donor with ankylosing spondylitis or in good health (not recorded which). Each CDR3 is given with its conserved first and last residue. The D gene is left open where the match is weak. Clone size appears in some rows only: once, few, many, or a class for an expanded clone.

size	V	J	D	CDR3	DNA
many	TRBV6-1	TRBJ2-5	TRBD2	CASTERGGRTQYF	TGTGCCAGCACTGAGCGCGGGGGTAGGACCCAGTACTTC
few	TRBV20-1	TRBJ1-2	NA	CSATGYGYTF	TGCAGTGCTACAGGGTATGGCTACACCTTC
many	TRBV12-3/TRBV12-4	TRBJ2-7	TRBD2	CASSFFGASGNYEQYF	TGTGCCAGCAGTTTCTTTGGTGCTAGCGGAAACTACGAGCAGTACTTC
many	TRBV5-1	TRBJ1-1	TRBD1	CASALGTVNTEAFF	TGCGCCAGCGCCCTCGGGACAGTAAACACTGAAGCTTTCTTT
many	TRBV20-1	TRBJ2-3	NA	CSLRRLDNTDTQYF	TGCAGTCTGAGGCGCCTCGATAACACAGATACGCAGTATTTT
many	TRBV28	TRBJ2-1	NA	CASSPLRAGRHNEQFF	TGTGCCAGCAGTCCGCTCAGGGCAGGGAGGCACAATGAGCAGTTCTTC
many	TRBV5-1	TRBJ2-1	NA	CASSSVGWDEQFF	TGCGCCAGCAGCTCGGTGGGTTGGGATGAGCAGTTCTTC
many	TRBV20-1	TRBJ2-7	NA	CSAYPGVEQYF	TGCAGTGCTTATCCAGGAGTGGAGCAGTACTTC
many	TRBV20-1	TRBJ2-2	NA	CSAREPGANTGELFF	TGCAGTGCTAGAGAGCCAGGCGCGAACACCGGGGAGCTGTTTTTT
NA	TRBV11-3	TRBJ2-1	TRBD2	CASSFSSSGYNEQFF	TGTGCCAGCAGCTTTAGTTCTAGCGGTTACAATGAGCAGTTCTTC
NA	TRBV29-1	TRBJ2-3	NA	CSVERGGEDTQYF	TGCAGCGTTGAAAGAGGGGGAGAAGATACGCAGTATTTT
few	TRBV12-3/TRBV12-4	TRBJ2-1	NA	CASSSIRNSSGEQFF	TGTGCCAGCAGTTCAATACGGAATAGCTCGGGTGAGCAGTTCTTC
many	TRBV5-5	TRBJ2-5	NA	CASSLGIGGGQETQYF	TGTGCCAGCAGCTTGGGTATCGGGGGCGGCCAAGAGACCCAGTACTTC
few	TRBV20-1	TRBJ2-5	NA	CSARSPRIETQYF	TGCAGTGCTAGGTCCCCACGAATAGAGACCCAGTACTTC
NA	TRBV12-3/TRBV12-4	TRBJ1-2	NA	CAIRVNVNYGYTF	TGTGCCATCAGGGTAAACGTTAACTATGGCTACACCTTC
NA	TRBV29-1	TRBJ2-1	NA	CSVEYRFNEQFF	TGCAGCGTTGAGTACAGGTTCAATGAGCAGTTCTTC
NA	TRBV6-5	TRBJ1-4	NA	CASSYGGPGNQLFF	TGTGCCAGCAGTTACGGAGGCCCCGGTAACCAACTGTTTTTT
many	TRBV20-1	TRBJ2-5	NA	CSARLASHQETQYF	TGCAGTGCTAGACTGGCTAGCCACCAAGAGACCCAGTACTTC
many	TRBV5-1	TRBJ1-5	NA	CASSLVPGSLRQPQHF	TGCGCCAGCAGCTTGGTACCAGGGTCCCTCAGGCAGCCCCAGCATTTT
many	TRBV11-2	TRBJ2-1	NA	CASSLGSSYNEQFF	TGTGCCAGCAGTTTAGGGAGCTCCTACAATGAGCAGTTCTTC
many	TRBV12-3/TRBV12-4	TRBJ1-1	NA	CASSFRTEAFF	TGTGCCAGCAGTTTTCGCACTGAAGCTTTCTTT
many	TRBV20-1	TRBJ2-1	NA	CSAVVGASYNEQFF	TGCAGTGCAGTAGTCGGTGCCTCCTACAATGAGCAGTTCTTC
many	TRBV5-1	TRBJ2-1	TRBD2	CASSLYSSLADDYNEQFF	TGCGCCAGCAGCTTGTATTCGAGCCTAGCGGACGATTACAATGAGCAGTTCTTC
NA	TRBV28	TRBJ2-1	NA	CASRRTEYNEQFF	TGTGCCAGCAGGAGGACAGAGTACAATGAGCAGTTCTTC
few	TRBV7-2	TRBJ2-1	NA	CASSLGTVRGEQFF	TGTGCCAGCAGCTTAGGGACTGTACGCGGTGAGCAGTTCTTC
many	TRBV4-1	TRBJ2-1	NA	CASSPLGLIQIEQFF	TGCGCCAGCAGCCCCCTTGGCCTCATTCAAATCGAGCAGTTCTTC
many	TRBV10-3	TRBJ1-5	NA	CAISEGVETHFPQHF	TGTGCCATCAGTGAGGGGGTAGAGACACACTTCCCCCAGCATTTT
many	TRBV11-2	TRBJ1-4	TRBD1	CASSSLQGTEKLFF	TGTGCCAGCAGCTCTCTACAGGGGACGGAAAAACTGTTTTTT
many	TRBV28	TRBJ2-2	NA	CASSLEIADPAGELFF	TGTGCCAGCAGTCTCGAAATAGCGGACCCCGCCGGGGAGCTGTTTTTT
few	TRBV29-1	TRBJ1-2	TRBD1	CSVVALDRATYGYTF	TGCAGCGTCGTGGCCTTGGACAGGGCGACCTATGGCTACACCTTC
NA	TRBV5-1	TRBJ2-5	TRBD2	CASSLGISVAGDQETQYF	TGCGCCAGCAGCTTGGGAATATCGGTAGCGGGGGACCAAGAGACCCAGTACTTC
many	TRBV5-1	TRBJ2-7	NA	CASSLVSGEQYF	TGCGCCAGCAGCTTGGTTTCCGGCGAGCAGTACTTC
NA	TRBV2	TRBJ1-5	NA	CASSIRQAMSQPQHF	TGTGCCAGCAGCATCCGACAGGCGATGTCTCAGCCCCAGCATTTT
many	TRBV12-3/TRBV12-4	TRBJ2-7	NA	CASSLVGDEQYF	TGTGCCAGCAGTTTGGTTGGTGACGAGCAGTACTTC
many	TRBV6-2/TRBV6-3	TRBJ2-5	NA	CASSYSHQTQYF	TGTGCCAGCAGTTACTCCCACCAGACCCAGTACTTC
many	TRBV5-1	TRBJ2-2	TRBD1	CASSLSGGRTGELFF	TGCGCCAGCAGCTTGTCAGGGGGCAGGACCGGGGAGCTGTTTTTT
once	TRBV29-1	TRBJ2-7	TRBD2	CSVGLAGDEQYF	TGCAGCGTGGGACTAGCGGGAGACGAGCAGTACTTC
few	TRBV5-1	TRBJ2-3	TRBD2	CASSQGLAGGLTDTQYF	TGCGCCAGCAGCCAGGGACTAGCGGGGGGCCTCACAGATACGCAGTATTTT
NA	TRBV5-1	TRBJ2-7	NA	CASSVDRIYYEQYF	TGCGCCAGCAGCGTAGACAGGATATACTACGAGCAGTACTTC
many	TRBV12-3/TRBV12-4	TRBJ2-3	NA	CASTSGASTDTQYF	TGTGCCAGCACCTCGGGAGCCAGCACAGATACGCAGTATTTT
many	TRBV27	TRBJ2-1	NA	CASSLRVPQGDEQFF	TGTGCCAGCAGTTTGAGGGTCCCACAGGGTGATGAGCAGTTCTTC
many	TRBV5-5	TRBJ2-5	NA	CASAVGEETQYF	TGTGCCAGTGCGGTGGGAGAAGAGACCCAGTACTTC
NA	TRBV4-2	TRBJ2-3	TRBD2	CASSQAGTSGGTDTQYF	TGTGCCAGCAGCCAAGCCGGGACTAGCGGGGGCACAGATACGCAGTATTTT
NA	TRBV5-1	TRBJ1-1	TRBD1	CASSSTGEVTEAFF	TGCGCCAGCAGCTCCACAGGGGAAGTCACTGAAGCTTTCTTT
NA	TRBV5-1	TRBJ1-5	NA	CASSLSGDGQPQHF	TGCGCCAGCAGCTTGTCAGGGGATGGTCAGCCCCAGCATTTT
few	TRBV20-1	TRBJ2-3	NA	CSARGQSTGSTDTQYF	TGCAGTGCTAGAGGCCAATCTACAGGATCCACAGATACGCAGTATTTT
many	TRBV20-1	TRBJ2-2	NA	CSASHFEGSVNTGELFF	TGCAGTGCTAGTCACTTTGAGGGGTCGGTGAACACCGGGGAGCTGTTTTTT
many	TRBV10-1	TRBJ2-2	NA	CASKAPTGELFF	TGCGCCAGCAAAGCCCCCACCGGGGAGCTGTTTTTT
NA	TRBV9	TRBJ1-4	NA	CASSPRGAGGGGNEKLFF	TGTGCCAGCAGCCCCCGGGGGGCCGGGGGAGGCGGTAATGAAAAACTGTTTTTT
few	TRBV28	TRBJ2-3	TRBD2	CASSPAGTSDTDTQYF	TGTGCCAGCAGCCCTGCCGGGACTAGCGACACAGATACGCAGTATTTT
many	TRBV5-6	TRBJ2-1	NA	CASSLVSGNEQFF	TGTGCCAGCAGCTTGGTTAGCGGTAACGAGCAGTTCTTC
many	TRBV27	TRBJ1-6	NA	CASSLYGTRRSPLHF	TGTGCCAGCAGTTTATACGGAACTAGGAGATCACCCCTCCACTTT
few	TRBV12-3/TRBV12-4	TRBJ2-1	TRBD1	CASRRTGTYNEQFF	TGTGCCAGCAGGCGGACAGGGACCTACAATGAGCAGTTCTTC
many	TRBV29-1	TRBJ1-2	NA	CSVEDGRNYGYTF	TGCAGCGTTGAAGATGGCAGGAACTATGGCTACACCTTC